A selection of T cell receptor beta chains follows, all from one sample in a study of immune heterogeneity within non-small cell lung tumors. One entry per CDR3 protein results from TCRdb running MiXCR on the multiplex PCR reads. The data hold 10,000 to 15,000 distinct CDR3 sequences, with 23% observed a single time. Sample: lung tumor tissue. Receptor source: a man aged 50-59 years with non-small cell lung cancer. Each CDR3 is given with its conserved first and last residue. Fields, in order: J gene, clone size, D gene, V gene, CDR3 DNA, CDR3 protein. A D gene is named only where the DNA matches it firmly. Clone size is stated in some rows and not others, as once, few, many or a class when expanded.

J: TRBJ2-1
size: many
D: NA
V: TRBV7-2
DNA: TGTGCCAGCAGCTTAGTCTCTGCGGGGTCCTACAATGAGCAGTTCTTC
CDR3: CASSLVSAGSYNEQFF

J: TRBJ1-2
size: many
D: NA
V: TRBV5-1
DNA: TGCGCCAGCTATGAGACGGAGTCTAACTATGGCTACACCTTC
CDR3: CASYETESNYGYTF

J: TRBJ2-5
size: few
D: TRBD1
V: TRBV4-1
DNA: TGCGCCAGCAGCCCGGGGGACAGGGAACAAGAGACCCAGTACTTC
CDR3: CASSPGDREQETQYF

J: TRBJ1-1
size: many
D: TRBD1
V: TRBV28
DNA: TGTGCCAGCAGTCCAGACGACAGGGGGCGTACTGAAGCTTTCTTT
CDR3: CASSPDDRGRTEAFF

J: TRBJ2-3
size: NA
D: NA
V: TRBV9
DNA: TGTGCCAGCAGCGTAGGATCAGATACGCAGTATTTT
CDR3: CASSVGSDTQYF

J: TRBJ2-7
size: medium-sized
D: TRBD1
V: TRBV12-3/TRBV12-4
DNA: TGTGCCAGCAGTTTAGGGGACAGGCAGTACTTC
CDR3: CASSLGDRQYF

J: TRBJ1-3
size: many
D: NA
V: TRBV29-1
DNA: TGCAGCGCCGGACAGACAAACACCATATATTTT
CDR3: CSAGQTNTIYF

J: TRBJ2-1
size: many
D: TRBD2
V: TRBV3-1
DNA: TGTGCCAGCAGCCAAGATAGTCCACTAGCGGGAGCTTACAATGAGCAGTTCTTC
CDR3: CASSQDSPLAGAYNEQFF

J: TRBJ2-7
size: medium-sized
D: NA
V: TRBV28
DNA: TGTGCCAGCAGCCGACCGAGGGAGCAGTACTTC
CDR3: CASSRPREQYF

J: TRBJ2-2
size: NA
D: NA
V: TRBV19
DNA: TGTGCCAGTAGTATATGGGGGGGCCGCAACACCGGGGAGCTGTTTTTT
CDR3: CASSIWGGRNTGELFF

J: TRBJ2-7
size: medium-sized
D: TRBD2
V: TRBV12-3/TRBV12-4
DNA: TGTGCCAGCAGTAGGACTAGCGGGGCCCTCGAGCAGTACTTC
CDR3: CASSRTSGALEQYF

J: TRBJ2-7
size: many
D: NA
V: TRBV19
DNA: TGTGCCAGTAACAGGGCCTACGAGCAGTACTTC
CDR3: CASNRAYEQYF

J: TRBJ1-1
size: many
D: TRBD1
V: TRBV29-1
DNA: TGCAGCGTCCTAAATCGACAGGGGGTAGGATTGACTGAAGCTTTCTTT
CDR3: CSVLNRQGVGLTEAFF

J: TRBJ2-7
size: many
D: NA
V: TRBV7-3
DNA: TGTGCCAGCAGCTTAACCTACGAGCAGTACTTC
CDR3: CASSLTYEQYF

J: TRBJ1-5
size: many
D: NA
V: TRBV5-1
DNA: TGCGCCAGCAGCCCCTCTGCCGGTCAGCCCCAGCATTTT
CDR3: CASSPSAGQPQHF

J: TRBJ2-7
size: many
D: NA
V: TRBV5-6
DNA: TGTGCCAGCAGCTTGCCCCTAGACAGTTCCTACGAGCAGTACTTC
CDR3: CASSLPLDSSYEQYF

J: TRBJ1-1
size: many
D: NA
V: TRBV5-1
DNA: TGCGCCAGCAAGGCAGTACCGAACACTGAAGCTTTCTTT
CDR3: CASKAVPNTEAFF

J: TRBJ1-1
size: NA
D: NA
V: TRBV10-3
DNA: TGTGCCATCAGTGGGGGTATGAGGGCTTTCTTT
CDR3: CAISGGMRAFF

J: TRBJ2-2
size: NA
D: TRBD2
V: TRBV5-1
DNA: TGCGCCAGCAGCTTGGCCGGAGCGGGGGGGCCAGCCGGGGAGCTGTTTTTT
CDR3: CASSLAGAGGPAGELFF

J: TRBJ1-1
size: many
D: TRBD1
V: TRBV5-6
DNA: TGTGCCAGCAGCAGGACAGGGGGCCAAGCTTTCTTT
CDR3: CASSRTGGQAFF

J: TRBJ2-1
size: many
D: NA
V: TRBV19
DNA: TGTGCCAGTACCCTGGACTATTACAATGAGCAGTTCTTC
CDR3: CASTLDYYNEQFF

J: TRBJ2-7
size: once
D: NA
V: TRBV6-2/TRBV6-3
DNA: TGTGCCAGCATTTCCACCCGGACCTACGAGCAGTACTTC
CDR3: CASISTRTYEQYF

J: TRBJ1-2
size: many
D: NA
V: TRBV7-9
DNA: TGTGCCAGCAGCCCCGCTTCAGGATCGCCCCGGGGCTACACCTTC
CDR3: CASSPASGSPRGYTF

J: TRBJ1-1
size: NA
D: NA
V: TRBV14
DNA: TGTGCCAGCAGCCTTGCGGGGGGTAGATATGAAGATTTCTTT
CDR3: CASSLAGGRYEDFF

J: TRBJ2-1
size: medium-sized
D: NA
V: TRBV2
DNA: TGTGCCAGCAGTGAGGCATTTTTCGACAATGAGCAGTTCTTC
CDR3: CASSEAFFDNEQFF

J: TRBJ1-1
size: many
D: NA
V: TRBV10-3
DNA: TGTGCCATCAGTGAGTCGACCGGAGGGGTCTCTGAAGCTTTCTTT
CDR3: CAISESTGGVSEAFF

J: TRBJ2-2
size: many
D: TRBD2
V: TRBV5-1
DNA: TGCGCCAGCAGACCTATGACTAGCCCCGCACCAGGGGAGCTGTTTTTT
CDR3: CASRPMTSPAPGELFF

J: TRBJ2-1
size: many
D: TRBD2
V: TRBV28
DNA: TGTGCCAGCAGTTTGCCTAGCGGGGGGGCCTACAATGAGCAGTTCTTC
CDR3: CASSLPSGGAYNEQFF

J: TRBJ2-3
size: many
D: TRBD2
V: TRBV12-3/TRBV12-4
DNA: TGTGCCAGCAGTCGCCTTACGGGGGGGCAAGGAGATACGCAGTATTTT
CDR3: CASSRLTGGQGDTQYF